The TCR beta chain under discussion was sequenced for a study of technical replicates of blood from a handful of donors. Germline CDR1 SGHTA, CDR2 FQGNSA. This CDR3 comprises 12 residues. Between the trimmed V and J ends, which lost 6 bases and 4 bases, there was a span of 10 bases. The method was immunoSEQ multiplex PCR; TCRdb's version includes in-frame clones alone and lacks a portion of them. The sample lists tens of thousands of clones, just over 90% occurring once. The receptor was isolated from a human donor in good health. The chain combines TRBV7-2 with TRBJ2-7; maybe TRBD2 (6 bases). The sequenced material came from T cells isolated from PBMCs. The CDR3 DNA is TGTGCCAGCAGAAGGGACTTATACGAGCAGTACTTC. As protein: CASRRDLYEQYF.